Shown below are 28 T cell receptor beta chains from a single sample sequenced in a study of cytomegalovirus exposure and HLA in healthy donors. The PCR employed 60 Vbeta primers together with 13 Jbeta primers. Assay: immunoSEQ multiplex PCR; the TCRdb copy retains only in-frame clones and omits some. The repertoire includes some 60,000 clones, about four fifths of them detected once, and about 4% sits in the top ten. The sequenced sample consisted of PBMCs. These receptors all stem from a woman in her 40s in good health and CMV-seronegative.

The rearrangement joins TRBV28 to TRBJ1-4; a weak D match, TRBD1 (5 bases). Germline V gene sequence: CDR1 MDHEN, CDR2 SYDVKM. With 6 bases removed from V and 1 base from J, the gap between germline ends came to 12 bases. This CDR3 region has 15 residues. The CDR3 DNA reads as TGTGCCAGCAGGCCCCAGGGAAGAACTAATGAAAAACTGTTTTTT. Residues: CASRPQGRTNEKLFF.

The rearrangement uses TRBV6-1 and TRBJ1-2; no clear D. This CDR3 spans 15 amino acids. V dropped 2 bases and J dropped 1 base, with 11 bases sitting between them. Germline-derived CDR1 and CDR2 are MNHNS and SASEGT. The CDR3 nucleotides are TGTGCCAGCAGTGAATTGGCACAGCTTAACTATGGCTACACCTTC. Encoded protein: CASSELAQLNYGYTF.

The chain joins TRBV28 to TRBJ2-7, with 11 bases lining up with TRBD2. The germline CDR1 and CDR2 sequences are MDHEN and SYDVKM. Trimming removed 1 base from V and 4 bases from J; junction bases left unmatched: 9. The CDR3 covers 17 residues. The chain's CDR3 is CASSLLGQTSGTYEQYF. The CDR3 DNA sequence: TGTGCCAGCAGTTTATTGGGACAGACTAGCGGGACGTACGAGCAGTACTTC.

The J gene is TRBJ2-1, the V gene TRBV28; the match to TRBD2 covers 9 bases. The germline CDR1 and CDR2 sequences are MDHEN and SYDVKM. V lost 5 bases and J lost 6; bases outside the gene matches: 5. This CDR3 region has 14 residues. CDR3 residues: CASSLAGTRNEQFF. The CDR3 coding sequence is TGTGCCAGCAGTCTAGCGGGAACCCGCAATGAGCAGTTCTTC.

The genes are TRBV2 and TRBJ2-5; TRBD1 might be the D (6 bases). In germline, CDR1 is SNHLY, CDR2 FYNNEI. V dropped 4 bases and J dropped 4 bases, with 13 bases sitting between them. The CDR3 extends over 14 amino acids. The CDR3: CASSGPLGGETQYF. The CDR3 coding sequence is TGTGCCAGCAGTGGGCCGTTAGGGGGAGAGACCCAGTACTTC.

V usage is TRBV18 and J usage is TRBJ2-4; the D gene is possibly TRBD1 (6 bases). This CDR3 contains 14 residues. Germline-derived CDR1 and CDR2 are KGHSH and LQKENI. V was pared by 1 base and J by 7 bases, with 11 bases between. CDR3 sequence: CASSPRVQGNIQYF. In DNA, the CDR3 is TGTGCCAGCTCACCACGAGTACAGGGTAACATTCAGTACTTC.

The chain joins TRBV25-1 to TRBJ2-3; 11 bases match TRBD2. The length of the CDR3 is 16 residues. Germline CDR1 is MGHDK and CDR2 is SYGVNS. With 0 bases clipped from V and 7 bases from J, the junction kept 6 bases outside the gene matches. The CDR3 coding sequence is TGTGCCAGCAGTGAATATGGGGGACTAGCGGTAAATACGCAGTATTTT. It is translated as CASSEYGGLAVNTQYF.

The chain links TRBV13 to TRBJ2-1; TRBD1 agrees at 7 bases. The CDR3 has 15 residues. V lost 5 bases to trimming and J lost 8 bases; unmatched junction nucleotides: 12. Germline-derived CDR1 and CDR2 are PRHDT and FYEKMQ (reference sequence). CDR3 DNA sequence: TGTGCCAGCAGCCTCGAGCGAAGAGGGGGCGATGAGCAGTTCTTC. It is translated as CASSLERRGGDEQFF.

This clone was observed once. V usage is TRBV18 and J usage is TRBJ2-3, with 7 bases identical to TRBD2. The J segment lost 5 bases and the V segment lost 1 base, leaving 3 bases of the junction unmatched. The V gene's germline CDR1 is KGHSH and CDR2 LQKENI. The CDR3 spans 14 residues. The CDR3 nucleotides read TGTGCCAGCTCACCACGGCGGGAGTTAGATACGCAGTATTTT. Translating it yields CASSPRRELDTQYF.

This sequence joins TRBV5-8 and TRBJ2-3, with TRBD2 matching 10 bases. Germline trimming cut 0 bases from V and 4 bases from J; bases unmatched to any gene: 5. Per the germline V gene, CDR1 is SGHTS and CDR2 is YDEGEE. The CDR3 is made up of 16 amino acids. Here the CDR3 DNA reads TGTGCCAGCAGCTTGGGGACTAGCGGAGTCCCAGATACGCAGTATTTT. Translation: CASSLGTSGVPDTQYF.

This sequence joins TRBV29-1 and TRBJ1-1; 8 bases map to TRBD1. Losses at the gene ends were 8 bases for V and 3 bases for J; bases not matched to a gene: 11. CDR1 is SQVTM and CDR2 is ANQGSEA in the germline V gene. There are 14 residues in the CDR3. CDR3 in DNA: TGCAGCTTCAGGGGGCCATCGAGGGACACTGAAGCTTTCTTT. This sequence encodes CSFRGPSRDTEAFF.

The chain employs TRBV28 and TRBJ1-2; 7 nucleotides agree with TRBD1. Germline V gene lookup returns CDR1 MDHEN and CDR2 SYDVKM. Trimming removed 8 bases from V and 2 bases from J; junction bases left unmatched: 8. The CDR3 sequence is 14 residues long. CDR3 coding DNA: TGTGCCAGCCGCGGCTGGGACAGCAACTATGGCTACACCTTC. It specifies CASRGWDSNYGYTF.

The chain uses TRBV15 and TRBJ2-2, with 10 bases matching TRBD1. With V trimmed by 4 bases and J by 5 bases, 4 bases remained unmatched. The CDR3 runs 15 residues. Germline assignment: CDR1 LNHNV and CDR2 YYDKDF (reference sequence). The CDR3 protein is CATSTGQGSTGELFF. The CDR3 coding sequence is TGTGCCACCAGCACGGGACAGGGGTCTACCGGGGAGCTGTTTTTT.

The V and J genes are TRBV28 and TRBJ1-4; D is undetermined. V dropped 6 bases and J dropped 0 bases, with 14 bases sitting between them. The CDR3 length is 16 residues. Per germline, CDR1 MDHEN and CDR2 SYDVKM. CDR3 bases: TGTGCCAGCAGACCTCCTCGGAGTACAACTAATGAAAAACTGTTTTTT. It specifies CASRPPRSTTNEKLFF.

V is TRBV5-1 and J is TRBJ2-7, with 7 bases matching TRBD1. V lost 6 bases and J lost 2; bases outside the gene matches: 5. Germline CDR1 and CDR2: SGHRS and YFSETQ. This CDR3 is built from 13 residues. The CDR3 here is CASTAGTAYEQYF. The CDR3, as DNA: TGCGCCAGCACCGCCGGGACAGCCTACGAGCAGTACTTC.

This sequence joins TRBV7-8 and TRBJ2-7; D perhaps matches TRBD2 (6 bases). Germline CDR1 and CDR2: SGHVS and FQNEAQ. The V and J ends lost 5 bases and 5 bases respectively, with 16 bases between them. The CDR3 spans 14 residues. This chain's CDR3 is CASSQGLLAHEQYF. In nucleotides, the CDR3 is TGTGCCAGCAGCCAGGGACTTCTGGCCCACGAGCAGTACTTC.

The CDR3 spells CASSQTGGSQETQYF. CDR3 bases: TGTGCCAGCAGCCAGACAGGGGGTAGCCAAGAGACCCAGTACTTC. This chain uses TRBV7-9 with TRBJ2-5; 9 positions agree with TRBD1. V lost 5 bases, J lost 1 base, and 5 bases stayed unmatched. The CDR3 totals 15 residues. Germline V gene lookup returns CDR1 SEHNR and CDR2 FQNEAQ (reference sequence).

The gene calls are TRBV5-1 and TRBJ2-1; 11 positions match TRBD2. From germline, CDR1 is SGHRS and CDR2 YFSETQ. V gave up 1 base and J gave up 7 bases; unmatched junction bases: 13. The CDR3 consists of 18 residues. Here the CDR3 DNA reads TGCGCCAGCAGCTTGATTATCACTAGCGGGAGTAAAGCAAATGAGCAGTTCTTC. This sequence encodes CASSLIITSGSKANEQFF.

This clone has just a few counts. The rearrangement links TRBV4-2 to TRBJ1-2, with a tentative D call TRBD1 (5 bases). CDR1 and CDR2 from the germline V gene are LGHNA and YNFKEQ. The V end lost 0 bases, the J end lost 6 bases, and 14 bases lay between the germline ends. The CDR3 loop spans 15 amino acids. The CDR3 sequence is CASSQDDGGADGYTF. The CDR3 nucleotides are TGTGCCAGCAGCCAAGATGACGGAGGGGCCGATGGCTACACCTTC.

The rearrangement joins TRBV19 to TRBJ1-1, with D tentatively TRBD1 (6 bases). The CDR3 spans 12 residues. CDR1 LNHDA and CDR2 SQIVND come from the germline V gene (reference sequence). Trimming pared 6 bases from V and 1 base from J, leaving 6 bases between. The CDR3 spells CASRGQNTEAFF. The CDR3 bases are TGTGCCAGTAGGGGACAGAACACTGAAGCTTTCTTT.

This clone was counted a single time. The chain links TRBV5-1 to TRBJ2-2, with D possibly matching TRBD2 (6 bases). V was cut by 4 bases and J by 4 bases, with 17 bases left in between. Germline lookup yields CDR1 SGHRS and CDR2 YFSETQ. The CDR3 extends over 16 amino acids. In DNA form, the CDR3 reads TGCGCCAGCAGCCTGGAGGCTAGCGTCACCACCGGGGAGCTGTTTTTT. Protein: CASSLEASVTTGELFF.

The chain's CDR3 is CASSLGLAGGNEQFF. The CDR3 DNA reads as TGTGCCAGCAGCTTAGGACTAGCGGGGGGCAATGAGCAGTTCTTC. The rearrangement joins TRBV11-1 to TRBJ2-1; 13 positions match TRBD2. J was trimmed by 6 bases and V by 1 base; bases with no gene match: 0. The germline V gene encodes CDR1 SGHAT and CDR2 FQDESV (reference sequence). CDR3 length: 15 amino acids.

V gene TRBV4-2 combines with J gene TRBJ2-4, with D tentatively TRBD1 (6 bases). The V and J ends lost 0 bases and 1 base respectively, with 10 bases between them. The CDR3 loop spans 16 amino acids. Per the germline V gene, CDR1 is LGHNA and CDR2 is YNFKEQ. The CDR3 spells CASSQEQGMAKNIQYF. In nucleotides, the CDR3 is TGTGCCAGCAGCCAAGAACAGGGCATGGCCAAAAACATTCAGTACTTC.

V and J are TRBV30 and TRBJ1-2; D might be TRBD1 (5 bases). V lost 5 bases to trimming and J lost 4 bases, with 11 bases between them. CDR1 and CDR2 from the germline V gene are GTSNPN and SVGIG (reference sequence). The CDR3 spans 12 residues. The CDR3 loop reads CAWSSGGYGYTF. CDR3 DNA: TGTGCCTGGTCATCCGGGGGCTATGGCTACACCTTC.

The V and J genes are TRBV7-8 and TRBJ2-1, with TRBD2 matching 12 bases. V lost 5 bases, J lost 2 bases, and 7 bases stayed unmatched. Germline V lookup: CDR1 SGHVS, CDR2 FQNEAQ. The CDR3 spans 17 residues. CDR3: CASSPKLAGGTYNEQFF. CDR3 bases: TGTGCCAGCAGCCCCAAACTAGCGGGAGGCACCTACAATGAGCAGTTCTTC.

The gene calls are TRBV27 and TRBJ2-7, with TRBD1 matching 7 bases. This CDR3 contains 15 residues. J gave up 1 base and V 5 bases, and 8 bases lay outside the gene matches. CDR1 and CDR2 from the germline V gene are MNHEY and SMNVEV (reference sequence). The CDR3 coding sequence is TGTGCCAGCAGTACCACGGGGACAGAATCCTACGAGCAGTACTTC. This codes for CASSTTGTESYEQYF.

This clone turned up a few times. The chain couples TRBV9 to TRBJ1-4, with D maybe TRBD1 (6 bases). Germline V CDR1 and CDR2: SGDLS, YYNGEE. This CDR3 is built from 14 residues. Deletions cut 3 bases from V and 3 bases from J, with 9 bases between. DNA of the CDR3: TGTGCCAGCAGCGCAGGGGATGCTAATGAAAAACTGTTTTTT. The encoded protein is CASSAGDANEKLFF.

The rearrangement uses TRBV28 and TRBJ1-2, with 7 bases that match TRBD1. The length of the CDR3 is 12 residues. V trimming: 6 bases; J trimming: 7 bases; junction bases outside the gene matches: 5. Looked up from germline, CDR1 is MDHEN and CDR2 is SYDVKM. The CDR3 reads CASSLGTAGYTF. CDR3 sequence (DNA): TGTGCCAGCAGCCTCGGGACAGCTGGCTACACCTTC.